This TCR beta chain was obtained from a study of blood T cell repertoires in COVID-19. Germline CDR1 MNHEY, CDR2 SVGAGI. Trimming left V 5 bases short and J 1 base short, with 5 bases between. The CDR3 covers 12 residues. The assay was immunoSEQ multiplex PCR, and TCRdb's table has in-frame clones only and misses some. The sample has 220,000 or so clones, roughly 86% seen once. This sequence was found in a woman aged 45-65 years with COVID-19, enrolled during active disease. The sequenced sample was peripheral blood. This chain links TRBV6-5 with TRBJ1-1, with a weak D call TRBD1 (5 bases). The CDR3 DNA is TGTGCCAGCAGTACAGGGAACACTGAAGCTTTCTTT. Protein product: CASSTGNTEAFF.